The 2 T cell receptor beta chains below come from one sample, sequenced in a study of blood T cell repertoires in COVID-19. Libraries were prepared by immunoSEQ multiplex PCR; TCRdb keeps only in-frame clonotypes and omits some of them. In the table there are about 140,000 clones, around 80% of which are singletons. The sample comprised peripheral blood. These receptor sequences come from a woman aged 45-60 years with acute or convalescent COVID-19.

V is TRBV7-9 and J is TRBJ1-3, with D unresolved. The V gene lost 0 bases and the J gene lost 0 bases, with 6 bases spanning the gap. The CDR3 contains 15 residues. The germline V gene has CDR1 SEHNR and CDR2 FQNEAQ (reference sequence). CDR3 in amino acids: CASSLAWPSGNTIYF. The CDR3 coding sequence is TGTGCCAGCAGCTTAGCCTGGCCCTCTGGAAACACCATATATTTT. The full variable domain, its missing parts supplied by reference TRBV7-9 and TRBJ1-3, is DTGVSQNPRHKITKRGQNVTFRCDPISEHNRLYWYRQTLGQGPEFLTYFQNEAQLEKSRLLSDRFSAERPKGSFSTLEIQRTEQGDSAMYLCASSLAWPSGNTIYFGEGSWLTVV.

The J gene is TRBJ2-1, the V gene TRBV21-1; TRBD2, the table's D call, was not compared with the DNA. TRBV21-1 is marked as a pseudogene. The CDR3 has 15 residues. The CDR3 DNA sequence: TGTGCCAGCAGCAAAGAAAGCGAACCCCAGAATGAGCAGTTCTTC. Protein sequence: CASSKESEPQNEQFF.